Included here is one TCR beta chain sequence, with context. What it binds is unknown. With survey level as its setting, the immunoSEQ assay was v3.0. Repertoires were generated with immunoSEQ multiplex PCR, while TCRdb's copy carries only in-frame clones and drops some. The sample yields 15,000 to 20,000 clones, roughly 78% seen once. The cryopreserved samples used held about 0.95-10 million PBMC prior to extraction of DNA. Germline V gene lookup returns CDR1 SGHTA and CDR2 FQGNSA. There are 15 residues in the CDR3. The V segment lost 5 bases and the J segment 4 bases; nucleotides outside the gene matches: 10. The data were taken from a study of long-term antiretroviral therapy in people with HIV. Study findings and constraints: Pre-ART clonal expansions dominated every time point's repertoire. Comparison with controls showed narrower CDR3 length ranges in HIV repertoires.

This specimen consisted of unsorted PBMCs, obtained at the start of antiretroviral therapy. This chain joins TRBV7-2 and TRBJ2-7; 8 nucleotides line up with TRBD2. The source is a man under 40 with HIV. The CDR3 bases are TGTGCCAGCAGCCCCTCGGGGCGGGGGGTTTACGAGCAGTACTTC. This codes for CASSPSGRGVYEQYF. Filled out from reference TRBV7-2 and TRBJ2-7, the complete variable domain reads GAGVSQSPSNKVTEKGKDVELRCDPISGHTALYWYRQSLGQGLEFLIYFQGNSAPDKSGLPSDRFSAERTGGSVSTLTIQRTQQEDSAVYLCASSPSGRGVYEQYFGPGTRLTVT.